Following are 18 T cell receptor beta chains from one sample sequenced in a study of T cells after yellow fever vaccination. TCRdb re-called the 5' RACE reads with MiXCR, one entry per CDR3 protein. The sample yields 400,000 to 650,000 distinct CDR3 sequences, around a fifth seen once. This specimen was PBMCs, taken roughly 23 days after the first yellow fever vaccination. The source of these receptors is a young man who received the YFV17D yellow fever vaccine.

This clonotype was seen a handful of times. The rearrangement uses TRBV9 and TRBJ2-1, with D perhaps TRBD1 or TRBD2 (5 bases each). This CDR3 has 17 amino acids. Germline V gene lookup returns CDR1 SGDLS and CDR2 YYNGEE. Trimming cost V 2 bases and J 0 bases, with 15 bases left between them. The CDR3, as DNA: TGTGCCAGCAGCGTCCGACCGGGACCCCTCTCCTACAATGAGCAGTTCTTC. Translated, it gives CASSVRPGPLSYNEQFF.

The V gene is TRBV6-2 or TRBV6-3, the J gene TRBJ2-7; no reliable D call. CDR3 length: 11 residues. Trimming cost V 1 base and J 5 bases, with 3 bases left between them. Germline V lookup: CDR1 MNHEY, CDR2 SVGEGT. The CDR3 sequence: CASSYYHEQYF. As DNA, the CDR3 is TGTGCCAGCAGTTACTACCACGAGCAGTACTTC.

This chain links TRBV28 with TRBJ1-1; 9 bases line up with TRBD1. The CDR3 covers 15 residues. The germline V gene encodes CDR1 MDHEN and CDR2 SYDVKM. Losses at the gene ends were 7 bases for V and 5 bases for J; bases not matched to a gene: 11. CDR3 protein: CASKRAGQGGTEAFF. The CDR3 DNA sequence: TGTGCCAGCAAAAGGGCGGGACAGGGAGGAACTGAAGCTTTCTTT.

This clonotype was seen more than once but under ten times. The chain joins TRBV7-9 to TRBJ1-4; D remains unclear. Trimming stripped 1 base from V and 11 bases from J, with 8 bases between. In germline, CDR1 is SEHNR, CDR2 FQNEAQ (reference sequence). This CDR3 is built from 12 residues. The CDR3 reads CASSLEEGKLFF. The CDR3 region has the DNA TGTGCCAGCAGCTTAGAAGAAGGCAAACTGTTTTTT.

The genes are TRBV7-9 and TRBJ1-5; a possible D gene is TRBD1 (5 bases). Germline-derived CDR1 and CDR2 are SEHNR and FQNEAQ (reference sequence). Trimming stripped 8 bases from V and 7 bases from J, with 12 bases between. The CDR3 has 12 amino acids. The CDR3 nucleotides read TGTGCCAGCGGCCAGGGCGGCCAGCCCCAGCATTTT. As protein: CASGQGGQPQHF.

This clonotype occurred a few times. This chain connects TRBV28 to TRBJ1-2; possibly TRBD1 for D (5 bases). This CDR3 is 15 amino acids long. CDR1 is MDHEN and CDR2 is SYDVKM in the germline V gene. V shed 6 bases and J shed 1 base, with 15 bases lying between them. DNA for the CDR3: TGTGCCAGCAGACTAGACGGGGGATTTAACTATGGCTACACCTTC. Translation: CASRLDGGFNYGYTF.

This clonotype was counted only a few times. This chain connects TRBV25-1 to TRBJ1-1; D uncertain. V lost 4 bases, J lost 12 bases, and 15 bases lay in between. The CDR3 covers 12 residues. Germline CDR1 reads MGHDK; CDR2 reads SYGVNS. The CDR3 DNA is TGTGCCAGCAGTGCGTCCGGGAGGAGGACTTTCTTT. This sequence encodes CASSASGRRTFF. The full variable domain, its missing parts supplied by reference TRBV25-1 and TRBJ1-1, is EADIYQTPRYLVIGTGKKITLECSQTMGHDKMYWYQQDPGMELHLIHYSYGVNSTEKGDLSSESTVSRIRTEHFPLTLESARPSHTSQYLCASSASGRRTFFGQGTRLTVV.

CDR3 protein: CASSSGQRYGYTF. DNA for the CDR3: TGTGCCAGCAGCTCGGGGCAGCGATATGGCTACACCTTC. This rearrangement joins TRBV12-3 or TRBV12-4 to TRBJ1-2; D may be TRBD1 (5 bases). The ends were cut back, 6 bases at V and 5 bases at J, with 13 bases in the middle. This CDR3 is built from 13 residues.

This clonotype was seen a few times. This rearrangement joins TRBV12-3 or TRBV12-4 to TRBJ2-1; possibly TRBD2 for D (7 bases). The CDR3 length is 12 residues. Trimming took off 5 bases at V and 10 bases at J, with 12 bases between the two ends. The CDR3 loop reads CASSEGGPEQFF. The CDR3 DNA follows: TGTGCCAGCAGTGAGGGGGGGCCGGAGCAGTTCTTC.

CDR3 bases: TGTGCCACCAGCAGAGCTCGGAGCAAAGAGACCCAGTACTTC. Encoded protein: CATSRARSKETQYF. The J gene is TRBJ2-5, the V gene TRBV15; D gene ambiguous. V was cut by 1 base and J by 3 bases, with 9 bases left in between. The V gene's germline CDR1 is LNHNV and CDR2 YYDKDF (reference sequence). This CDR3 contains 14 residues.

There are a few counts of this clonotype. The chain is built from TRBV2 and TRBJ2-5; the D gene could be TRBD1 or TRBD2 (6 bases each). V was trimmed by 8 bases and J by 5 bases, leaving 18 bases between them. The CDR3 spans 14 residues. Germline CDR1 and CDR2: SNHLY and FYNNEI. The CDR3 sequence: CASDGGTMSETQYF. The DNA of the CDR3 is TGTGCCAGCGACGGAGGGACAATGTCGGAGACCCAGTACTTC.

The rearrangement uses TRBV28 and TRBJ1-3; D is possibly TRBD1 (5 bases). CDR1 and CDR2 (germline): MDHEN, SYDVKM. V was pared by 8 bases and J by 0 bases, with 11 bases between. There are 14 residues in the CDR3. The CDR3 protein is CASEGRNSGNTIYF. The CDR3 DNA reads TGTGCCAGCGAGGGACGTAACTCTGGAAACACCATATATTTT.

This clonotype showed up just a few times. CDR3 DNA: TGTGCTAGTGGTCAAAACAGGGGACGAGAGGAGCAGTACTTC. It codes for CASGQNRGREEQYF. This chain joins TRBV12-5 and TRBJ2-7; TRBD1 aligns across 7 bases. The V gene's germline CDR1 is LGHNT and CDR2 FRNRAP. Trimming removed 5 bases from V and 7 bases from J; junction bases left unmatched: 11. CDR3 length: 14 residues.

This clonotype appeared many times. The chain uses TRBV5-4 and TRBJ2-7; either TRBD1 or TRBD2 may fit D (6 bases each). V shed 2 bases and J shed 6 bases, with 18 bases lying between them. The CDR3 length is 15 residues. In germline, CDR1 is SGHNT, CDR2 YYREEE (reference sequence). The CDR3 bases are TGTGCCAGCAGCTTTGGAGGGGGGCGTCCTGGCGAGCAGTACTTC. Translated: CASSFGGGRPGEQYF. Filled out from reference TRBV5-4 and TRBJ2-7, the complete variable domain reads ETGVTQSPTHLIKTRGQQVTLRCSSQSGHNTVSWYQQALGQGPQFIFQYYREEENGRGNFPPRFSGLQFPNYSSELNVNALELDDSALYLCASSFGGGRPGEQYFGPGTRLTVT.

This chain uses TRBV7-6 with TRBJ1-2, with D perhaps TRBD1 (5 bases). Trimming stripped 5 bases from V and 4 bases from J, with 11 bases between. Germline V CDR1 and CDR2: SGHVS, FNYEAQ. There are 13 residues in the CDR3. This chain's CDR3 is CASSHGTGYGYTF. Written as DNA, the CDR3 is TGTGCCAGCAGCCACGGGACGGGCTATGGCTACACCTTC.

This chain joins TRBV5-1 and TRBJ2-5; D is tentatively TRBD1 or TRBD2 (6 bases each). CDR3 size: 16 residues. CDR1 is SGHRS, CDR2 YFSETQ, per germline. The V gene lost 1 base and the J gene lost 5 bases, with 18 bases spanning the gap. The CDR3 reads CASSLTTQRGGETQYF. CDR3 sequence (DNA): TGCGCCAGCAGCTTGACGACTCAGCGAGGGGGGGAGACCCAGTACTTC.

This clonotype was observed many times. A much larger clone lies a single base off, so this may be a read error. The rearrangement links TRBV5-1 to TRBJ2-7; TRBD1 matches at 10 bases. This CDR3 spans 14 amino acids. Germline V CDR1 and CDR2: SGHRS, YFSETQ. The CDR3, as DNA: TGTGCCAGCAGCCCCGGGACAGGGGACTACGAGCAGTACTTC. It yields the protein CASSPGTGDYEQYF.

V and J are TRBV4-1 and TRBJ1-1; TRBD1 matches at 8 bases. V shed 3 bases and J 3 bases; nucleotides not matched to a gene: 6. The CDR3 has 15 amino acids. Germline CDR1 is MGHRA and CDR2 is YSYEKL. DNA for the CDR3: TGCGCCAGCAGCCACAAGACAGGGGTTGACACTGAAGCTTTCTTT. Translated: CASSHKTGVDTEAFF.